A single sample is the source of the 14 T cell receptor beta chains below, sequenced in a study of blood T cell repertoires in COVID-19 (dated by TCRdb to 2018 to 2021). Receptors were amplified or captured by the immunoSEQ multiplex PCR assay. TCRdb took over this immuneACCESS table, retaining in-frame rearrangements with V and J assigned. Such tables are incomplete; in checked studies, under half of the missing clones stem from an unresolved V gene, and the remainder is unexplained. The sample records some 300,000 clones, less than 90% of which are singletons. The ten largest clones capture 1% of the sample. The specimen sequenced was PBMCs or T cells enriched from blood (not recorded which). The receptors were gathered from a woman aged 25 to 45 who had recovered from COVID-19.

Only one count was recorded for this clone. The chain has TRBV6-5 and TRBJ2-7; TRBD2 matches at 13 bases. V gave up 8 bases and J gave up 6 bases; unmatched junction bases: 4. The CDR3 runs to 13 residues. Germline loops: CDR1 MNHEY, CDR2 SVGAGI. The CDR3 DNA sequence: TGTGCCAGCGCGGGGACTAGCGGGACCGAGCAGTACTTC. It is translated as CASAGTSGTEQYF.

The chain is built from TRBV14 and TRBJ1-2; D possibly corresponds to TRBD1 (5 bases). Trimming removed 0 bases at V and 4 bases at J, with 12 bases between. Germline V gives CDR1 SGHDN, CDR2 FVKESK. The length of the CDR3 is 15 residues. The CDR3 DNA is TGTGCCAGCAGCCAAGACGGGAGACAGTTCTATGGCTACACCTTC. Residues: CASSQDGRQFYGYTF.

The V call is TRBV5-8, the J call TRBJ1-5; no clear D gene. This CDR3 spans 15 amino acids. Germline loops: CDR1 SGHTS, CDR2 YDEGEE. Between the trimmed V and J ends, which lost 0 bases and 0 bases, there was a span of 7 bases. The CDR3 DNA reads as TGTGCCAGCAGCTTGGGTTTCCTTAGCAATCAGCCCCAGCATTTT. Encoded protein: CASSLGFLSNQPQHF. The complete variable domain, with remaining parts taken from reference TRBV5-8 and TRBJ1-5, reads EAGVTQSPTHLIKTRGQQATLRCSPISGHTSVYWYQQALGLGLQFLLWYDEGEERNRGNFPPRFSGRQFPNYSSELNVNALELEDSALYLCASSLGFLSNQPQHFGDGTRLSIL.

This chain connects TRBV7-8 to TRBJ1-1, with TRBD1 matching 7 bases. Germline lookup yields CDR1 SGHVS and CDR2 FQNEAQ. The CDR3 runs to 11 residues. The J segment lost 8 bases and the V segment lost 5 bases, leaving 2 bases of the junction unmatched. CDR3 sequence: CASSLDREAFF. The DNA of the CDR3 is TGTGCCAGCAGCCTGGACAGGGAAGCTTTCTTT.

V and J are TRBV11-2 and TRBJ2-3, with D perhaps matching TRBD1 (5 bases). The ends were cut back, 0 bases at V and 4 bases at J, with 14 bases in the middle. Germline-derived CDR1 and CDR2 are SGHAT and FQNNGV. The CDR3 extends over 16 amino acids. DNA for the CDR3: TGTGCCAGCAGCTTAGATCAGGGTACATTGGCAGATACGCAGTATTTT. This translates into CASSLDQGTLADTQYF. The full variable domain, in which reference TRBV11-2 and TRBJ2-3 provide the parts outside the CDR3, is EAGVAQSPRYKIIEKRQSVAFWCNPISGHATLYWYQQILGQGPKLLIQFQNNGVVDDSQLPKDRFSAERLKGVDSTLKIQPAKLEDSAVYLCASSLDQGTLADTQYFGPGTRLTVL.

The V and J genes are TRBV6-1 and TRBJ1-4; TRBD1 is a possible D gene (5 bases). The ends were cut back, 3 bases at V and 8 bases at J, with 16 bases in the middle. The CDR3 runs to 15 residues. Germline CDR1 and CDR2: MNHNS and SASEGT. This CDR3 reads CASSDSGGLGEKLFF. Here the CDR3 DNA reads TGTGCCAGCAGTGATAGCGGGGGACTAGGAGAAAAACTGTTTTTT.

CDR3 loop: CASSISPPTSGGGPDTQYF. For the CDR3, the DNA is TGTGCCAGTAGTATATCTCCGCCGACTAGCGGGGGGGGGCCAGATACGCAGTATTTT. The chain couples TRBV19 to TRBJ2-3, with 14 bases fitting TRBD2. The V and J ends lost 2 bases and 4 bases, in that order; junction bases with no gene match: 11. Germline CDR1 and CDR2: LNHDA and SQIVND (reference sequence). This CDR3 has 19 amino acids.

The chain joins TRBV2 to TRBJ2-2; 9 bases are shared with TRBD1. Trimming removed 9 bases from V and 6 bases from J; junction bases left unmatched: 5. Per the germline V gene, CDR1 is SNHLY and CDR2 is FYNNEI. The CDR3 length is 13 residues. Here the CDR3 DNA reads TGTGCCAGTCGGACAGGGGCAGCCGGGGAGCTGTTTTTT. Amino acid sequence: CASRTGAAGELFF.

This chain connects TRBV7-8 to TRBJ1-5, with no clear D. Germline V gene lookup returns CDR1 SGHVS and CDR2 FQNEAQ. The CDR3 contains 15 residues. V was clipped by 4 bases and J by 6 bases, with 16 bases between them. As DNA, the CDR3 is TGTGCCAGCAGCTCACAACGGAGGGCTCGTCAGCCCCAGCATTTT. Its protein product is CASSSQRRARQPQHF.

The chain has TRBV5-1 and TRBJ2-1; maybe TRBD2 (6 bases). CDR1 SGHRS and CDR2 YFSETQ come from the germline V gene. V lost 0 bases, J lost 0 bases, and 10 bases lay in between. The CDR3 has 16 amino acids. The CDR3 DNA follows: TGCGCCAGCAGCTTGGATTCCGGGAGCTCCTACAATGAGCAGTTCTTC. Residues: CASSLDSGSSYNEQFF. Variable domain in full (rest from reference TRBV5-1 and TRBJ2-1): KAGVTQTPRYLIKTRGQQVTLSCSPISGHRSVSWYQQTPGQGLQFLFEYFSETQRNKGNFPGRFSGRQFSNSRSEMNVSTLELGDSALYLCASSLDSGSSYNEQFFGPGTRLTVL.

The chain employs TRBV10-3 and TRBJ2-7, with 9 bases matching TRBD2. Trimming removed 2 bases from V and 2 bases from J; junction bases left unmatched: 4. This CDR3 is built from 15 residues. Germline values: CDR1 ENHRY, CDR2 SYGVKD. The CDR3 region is CAISEVGGGAYEQYF. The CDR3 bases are TGTGCCATCAGTGAGGTAGGCGGGGGGGCCTACGAGCAGTACTTC.

The CDR3 region has the DNA TGTGCCAGCAGTGCCTGGGACAGTGGAGATGCTGAAGCTTTCTTT. Amino acid sequence: CASSAWDSGDAEAFF. The rearrangement uses TRBV27 and TRBJ1-1, with TRBD1 matching over 7 bases. CDR1 and CDR2 (germline): MNHEY, SMNVEV (reference sequence). CDR3 size: 15 residues. Unmatched junction bases numbered 12, after V lost 5 bases and J lost 6 bases.

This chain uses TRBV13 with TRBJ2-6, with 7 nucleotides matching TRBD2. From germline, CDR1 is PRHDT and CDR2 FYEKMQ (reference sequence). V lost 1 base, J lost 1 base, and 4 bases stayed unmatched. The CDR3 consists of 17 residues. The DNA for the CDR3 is TGTGCCAGCAGCTTAGAGGGGCGGGGGTCTGGGGCCAACGTCCTGACTTTC. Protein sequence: CASSLEGRGSGANVLTF.

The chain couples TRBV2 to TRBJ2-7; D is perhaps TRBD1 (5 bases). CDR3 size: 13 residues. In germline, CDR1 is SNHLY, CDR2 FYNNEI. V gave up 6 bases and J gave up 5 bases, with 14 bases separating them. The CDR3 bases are TGTGCCAGCAGGTCCCCAGGGCCCGACGAGCAGTACTTC. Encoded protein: CASRSPGPDEQYF.